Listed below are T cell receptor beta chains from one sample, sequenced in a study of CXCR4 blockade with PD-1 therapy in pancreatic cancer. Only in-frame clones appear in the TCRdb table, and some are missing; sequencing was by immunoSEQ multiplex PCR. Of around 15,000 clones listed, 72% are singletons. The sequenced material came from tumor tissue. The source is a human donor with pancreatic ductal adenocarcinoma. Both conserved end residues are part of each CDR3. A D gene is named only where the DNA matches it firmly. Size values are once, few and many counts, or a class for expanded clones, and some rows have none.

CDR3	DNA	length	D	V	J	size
CASSPWDRGRNTGELFF	TGTGCCAGCTCACCATGGGACAGGGGGCGAAACACCGGGGAGCTGTTTTTT	17	TRBD1	TRBV18	TRBJ2-2	NA
CASSYPSDQDTQYF	TGTGCCAGCAGTTACCCCAGCGACCAAGATACGCAGTATTTT	14	NA	TRBV6-8	TRBJ2-3	medium-sized
CASSESGTFASYEQYF	TGTGCCAGCAGTGAATCTGGCACCTTTGCCTCCTACGAGCAGTACTTC	16	NA	TRBV25-1	TRBJ2-7	NA
CASSLMRGLNTGELFF	TGCGCCAGCAGCTTGATGAGGGGGCTGAACACCGGGGAGCTGTTTTTT	16	TRBD1	TRBV5-1	TRBJ2-2	NA
CASTSPGTGEETQYF	TGTGCCAGTACCTCCCCCGGGACTGGGGAAGAGACCCAGTACTTC	15	NA	TRBV19	TRBJ2-5	NA
CASSLISGGFYEQYF	TGTGCCAGCAGTTTAATTAGCGGGGGTTTCTACGAGCAGTACTTC	15	TRBD2	TRBV28	TRBJ2-7	once
CAINARAYNEQFF	TGTGCTATCAACGCCCGGGCCTACAATGAGCAGTTCTTC	13	NA	TRBV2	TRBJ2-1	NA
CASSVSRAGGPLGQYF	TGTGCCAGCAGTGTATCCCGAGCGGGAGGGCCCCTTGGGCAGTACTTC	16	TRBD2	TRBV28	TRBJ2-7	NA
CASSFLGTRSSTDTQYF	TGTGCCAGCAGTTTCCTGGGGACACGGTCTAGCACAGATACGCAGTATTTT	17	NA	TRBV28	TRBJ2-3	NA
CASSPTSGNGPRYF	TGTGCCAGCAGCCCTACTAGCGGGAACGGACCTAGGTACTTC	14	TRBD2	TRBV11-3	TRBJ2-7	NA
CASRGGGQGSAGNTIYF	TGTGCCAGCCGGGGAGGTGGACAGGGGTCCGCTGGAAACACCATATATTTT	17	TRBD1	TRBV18	TRBJ1-3	NA
CASSETSGNTGELFF	TGTGCCAGCAGTGAAACTAGCGGAAACACCGGGGAGCTGTTTTTT	15	TRBD2	TRBV9	TRBJ2-2	NA
CASSFRAGVIDTQYF	TGTGCCAGCAGTTTTCGTGCGGGAGTCATAGATACGCAGTATTTT	15	TRBD2	TRBV28	TRBJ2-3	NA
CASSQESGRLAGNTIYF	TGCGCCAGCAGCCAAGAGTCGGGGAGACTTGCTGGAAACACCATATATTTT	17	NA	TRBV1	TRBJ1-3	NA
CASSFDRGTDTQYF	TGTGCCAGCAGTTTCGATCGAGGCACAGATACGCAGTATTTT	14	NA	TRBV28	TRBJ2-3	NA
CATSRDPYKNTGELFF	TGTGCCACCAGCAGAGATCCCTACAAGAACACCGGGGAGCTGTTTTTT	16	NA	TRBV15	TRBJ2-2	few
CATRNRDRAGNTIYF	TGTGCCACCCGAAACCGGGACAGGGCTGGAAACACCATATATTTT	15	TRBD1	TRBV19	TRBJ1-3	once
CSVSTAGGRDTIYF	TGCAGCGTTTCGACGGCCGGGGGTCGAGACACCATATATTTT	14	NA	TRBV29-1	TRBJ1-3	NA
CAWSVTGGYGYTF	TGTGCCTGGAGTGTAACGGGGGGCTATGGCTACACCTTC	13	NA	TRBV30	TRBJ1-2	NA
CASSPAGTGNTGELFF	TGTGCCAGCTCACCAGCCGGGACTGGGAACACCGGGGAGCTGTTTTTT	16	NA	TRBV18	TRBJ2-2	NA
CASSIRDVGTEAFF	TGTGCCAGTAGTATCAGGGACGTCGGCACTGAAGCTTTCTTT	14	NA	TRBV19	TRBJ1-1	NA
CASSTQVPKYEQYF	TGTGCCAGTAGTACTCAGGTCCCGAAGTACGAGCAGTACTTC	14	NA	TRBV19	TRBJ2-7	NA
CGGLGGVQTGELFF	TGCGGCGGCCTAGGGGGCGTCCAGACCGGGGAGCTGTTTTTT	14	TRBD1	TRBV29-1	TRBJ2-2	NA
CAWRTGFGYTF	TGTGCCTGGAGAACTGGGTTCGGCTACACCTTC	11	NA	TRBV30	TRBJ1-2	NA
CASSPEDRGVSGANVLTF	TGTGCCAGCTCACCCGAGGACAGGGGGGTTTCTGGGGCCAACGTCCTGACTTTC	18	TRBD1	TRBV18	TRBJ2-6	NA
CASSLEGLGYGYTF	TGCGCCAGCAGCTTGGAGGGGTTGGGGTATGGCTACACCTTC	14	NA	TRBV5-1	TRBJ1-2	NA
CASSSPSGSSEQFF	TGTGCCAGCAGCTCCCCTAGCGGGAGTAGTGAGCAGTTCTTC	14	TRBD2	TRBV9	TRBJ2-1	NA
CASSLERGGPFLGTDTQYF	TGCGCCAGCAGCTTGGAAAGAGGGGGCCCCTTTTTGGGCACAGATACGCAGTATTTT	19	TRBD1	TRBV5-1	TRBJ2-3	NA
CASSQSRGFHGELFF	TGCGCCAGCAGTCAATCAAGAGGGTTCCACGGGGAGCTGTTTTTT	15	NA	TRBV23-1	TRBJ2-2	NA
CASSISTDTQYF	TGTGCCAGTAGTATCAGCACAGATACGCAGTATTTT	12	NA	TRBV19	TRBJ2-3	NA
CASSPRSGNEQFF	TGTGCCAGCAGTCCCAGGTCGGGCAATGAGCAGTTCTTC	13	NA	TRBV28	TRBJ2-1	few
CSVGGGNTGELFF	TGCAGCGTTGGGGGCGGGAATACCGGGGAGCTGTTTTTT	13	NA	TRBV29-1	TRBJ2-2	NA
CASSPRKPGLAVYNEQFF	TGTGCCAGCAGCCCTCGGAAACCGGGACTAGCGGTATATAATGAGCAGTTCTTC	18	TRBD2	TRBV25-1	TRBJ2-1	NA
CASSPLGLLNWDEQFF	TGTGCCAGCAGTCCCTTAGGGTTGCTTAATTGGGATGAGCAGTTCTTC	16	NA	TRBV6-8	TRBJ2-1	few
CASTSQGTTDTQYF	TGTGCCAGTACCTCACAGGGGACCACAGATACGCAGTATTTT	14	TRBD1	TRBV19	TRBJ2-3	NA
CASSYPTGNGYNEQFF	TGTGCCAGCAGTTACCCGACAGGGAATGGTTACAATGAGCAGTTCTTC	16	TRBD1	TRBV6-7	TRBJ2-1	few
CASSLDRGITDTQYF	TGTGCCAGCAGTCTTGACAGGGGGATCACAGATACGCAGTATTTT	15	TRBD1	TRBV6-8	TRBJ2-3	NA
CASSPTSATGEEQYF	TGTGCCAGCTCGCCTACTAGCGCAACGGGCGAGGAGCAGTACTTC	15	TRBD2	TRBV18	TRBJ2-7	NA
CASSLDPAGLYNEQFF	TGTGCCAGCAGCTTAGACCCAGCGGGGCTCTACAATGAGCAGTTCTTC	16	TRBD2	TRBV11-1	TRBJ2-1	few
CASSLEGLGKETQYF	TGCGCCAGCAGCTTGGAAGGGTTGGGGAAAGAGACCCAGTACTTC	15	NA	TRBV5-1	TRBJ2-5	NA
CASSQGYRGTDTQYF	TGCGCCAGCAGCCAAGGATACCGCGGCACAGATACGCAGTATTTT	15	NA	TRBV5-1	TRBJ2-3	few
CASRGTSEETQYF	TGTGCCAGCAGGGGGACTAGCGAAGAGACCCAGTACTTC	13	TRBD2	TRBV28	TRBJ2-5	few
CASSMVGETRAEAFF	TGTGCCAGTAGTATGGTGGGTGAGACCAGAGCTGAAGCTTTCTTT	15	NA	TRBV19	TRBJ1-1	NA
CASSSESSGRPYEQFF	TGTGCCAGCAGCTCTGAATCTAGCGGGAGACCGTATGAGCAGTTCTTC	16	TRBD2	TRBV6-8	TRBJ2-1	NA
CASSYYLGETGTDTQYF	TGTGCCAGCAGTTACTATCTCGGGGAGACGGGCACAGATACGCAGTATTTT	17	NA	TRBV6-8	TRBJ2-3	few